This entry lists 27 T cell receptor beta chains sequenced from one sample in a study of blood T cell repertoires in COVID-19. Method: immunoSEQ multiplex PCR; TCRdb's copy keeps in-frame clones and lacks some. The sample has just over 90,000 clones, under 90% seen once. The specimen was peripheral blood. These receptors were taken from a human donor with active COVID-19. The donor label of this sample is uncertain.

The rearrangement links TRBV5-1 to TRBJ1-2; TRBD1 agrees at 7 bases. From germline, CDR1 is SGHRS and CDR2 YFSETQ. CDR3 length equals 14 residues. V lost 0 bases to trimming and J lost 4 bases; unmatched junction nucleotides: 3. Written as DNA, the CDR3 is TGCGCCAGCAGCTTGGGGGGGACAGTCTATGGCTACACCTTC. Its translation: CASSLGGTVYGYTF.

The V gene is TRBV19, the J gene TRBJ1-1; D is perhaps TRBD1 (5 bases). Trimming took off 9 bases at V and 2 bases at J, with 10 bases between the two ends. Germline values: CDR1 LNHDA, CDR2 SQIVND (reference sequence). This CDR3 spans 12 amino acids. The CDR3 reads CASGGLNTEAFF. The CDR3 DNA is TGTGCCAGCGGGGGATTAAACACTGAAGCTTTCTTT.

This chain joins TRBV2 and TRBJ2-4, with no clear D. The CDR3 covers 12 residues. CDR1 and CDR2 from the germline V gene are SNHLY and FYNNEI. The ends were cut back, 8 bases at V and 0 bases at J, with 5 bases in the middle. The CDR3 nucleotides read TGTGCCAGCGGCCAAGCCAAAAACATTCAGTACTTC. Its protein product is CASGQAKNIQYF.

V gene TRBV6-2 or TRBV6-3 combines with J gene TRBJ1-6; D is undetermined. Germline V lookup: CDR1 MNHEY, CDR2 SVGEGT. V dropped 0 bases and J dropped 13 bases, with 7 bases sitting between them. The CDR3 runs to 12 residues. This CDR3 reads CASSYSVFPLHF. In DNA form, the CDR3 reads TGTGCCAGCAGTTACTCCGTGTTCCCCCTCCACTTT.

The rearrangement joins TRBV9 to TRBJ2-3; a possible D gene is TRBD1 (5 bases). CDR3 length: 16 residues. The germline V and J ends were trimmed by 4 bases and 0 bases, with 15 bases remaining between them. Germline loops: CDR1 SGDLS, CDR2 YYNGEE. The CDR3 protein is CASSIDSPTSTDTQYF. CDR3 sequence (DNA): TGTGCCAGCAGCATCGACAGTCCTACTAGCACAGATACGCAGTATTTT.

The chain couples TRBV5-1 to TRBJ1-2; D uncertain. The V end was cut by 3 bases, the J end by 3 bases, with 9 bases between. The CDR3 is made up of 13 amino acids. Germline lookup yields CDR1 SGHRS and CDR2 YFSETQ. The CDR3 sequence is CASSSVSDYGYTF. The DNA of the CDR3 is TGCGCCAGCAGCTCCGTGAGCGACTATGGCTACACCTTC. Using reference TRBV5-1 and TRBJ1-2 for the parts outside the CDR3, the full variable domain is KAGVTQTPRYLIKTRGQQVTLSCSPISGHRSVSWYQQTPGQGLQFLFEYFSETQRNKGNFPGRFSGRQFSNSRSEMNVSTLELGDSALYLCASSSVSDYGYTFGSGTRLTVV.

This chain connects TRBV10-3 to TRBJ1-5, with 7 bases identical to TRBD1. The CDR3 totals 13 residues. The junction had 5 bases not matched to a gene; V was cut back by 6 bases and J by 6 bases. Germline V lookup: CDR1 ENHRY, CDR2 SYGVKD. CDR3 protein: CAISGTEGQPQHF. The CDR3 coding sequence is TGTGCCATCAGCGGGACAGAGGGTCAGCCCCAGCATTTT.

The CDR3 coding sequence is TGCGCCAGCAGCCAGGGACAGGGGGCGGGAAACACTGAAGCTTTCTTT. The encoded protein is CASSQGQGAGNTEAFF. V gene TRBV4-1 combines with J gene TRBJ1-1; 12 bases line up with TRBD1. Germline trimming cut 3 bases from V and 2 bases from J; bases unmatched to any gene: 4. Germline lookup yields CDR1 MGHRA and CDR2 YSYEKL. This CDR3 contains 16 residues.

This clone was seen once. This chain uses TRBV20-1 with TRBJ2-7; D is unresolved. Germline loops: CDR1 DFQATT, CDR2 SNEGSKA (reference sequence). The CDR3 has 11 amino acids. Trimming left V 3 bases short and J 4 bases short, with 7 bases between. The chain's CDR3 is CSASPQYEQYF. The CDR3 nucleotides read TGCAGTGCTAGCCCCCAATACGAGCAGTACTTC.

The V and J genes are TRBV6-5 and TRBJ1-5, with 8 bases identical to TRBD1. With V trimmed by 5 bases and J by 2 bases, 5 bases remained unmatched. Germline CDR1 is MNHEY and CDR2 is SVGAGI. The CDR3 length is 15 residues. CDR3 in amino acids: CASSQDRVGNQPQHF. CDR3 nucleotides: TGTGCCAGCAGTCAGGACAGGGTTGGCAATCAGCCCCAGCATTTT.

This clone was seen a few times. The chain carries TRBV19 and TRBJ1-1; no clear D. This CDR3 has 18 amino acids. From germline, CDR1 is LNHDA and CDR2 SQIVND (reference sequence). The V and J ends lost 2 bases and 1 base respectively, with 20 bases between them. This CDR3 is CASSIFWLSGRKNTEAFF. The CDR3 nucleotides read TGTGCCAGTAGTATATTTTGGCTGAGTGGGCGTAAGAACACTGAAGCTTTCTTT.

This clone was recorded only once. CDR3 protein: CASSLDAGTGLTDTQYF. The CDR3 DNA reads TGTGCCAGCAGTTTAGATGCTGGGACAGGGTTGACAGATACGCAGTATTTT. The chain uses TRBV27 and TRBJ2-3, with 9 bases aligning to TRBD1. The CDR3 covers 17 residues. V lost 2 bases, J lost 3 bases, and 9 bases stayed unmatched. Germline CDR1 MNHEY, CDR2 SMNVEV (reference sequence).

The chain is built from TRBV19 and TRBJ1-5; D call uncertain. The V end was cut by 4 bases, the J end by 0 bases, with 7 bases between. CDR1 LNHDA and CDR2 SQIVND come from the germline V gene (reference sequence). CDR3 length: 14 amino acids. The chain's CDR3 is CASSRQYSNQPQHF. In nucleotides, the CDR3 is TGTGCCAGTAGTAGGCAATATAGCAATCAGCCCCAGCATTTT.

The V call is TRBV7-3, the J call TRBJ1-1, with 8 bases lining up with TRBD1. The V gene end was trimmed by 5 bases and the J gene end by 1 base; junction bases not matched to a gene: 3. This CDR3 is built from 14 residues. In germline, CDR1 is SGHTA, CDR2 FQGTGA. The CDR3 sequence is CASSIGTGNTEAFF. CDR3 DNA sequence: TGTGCCAGCAGCATCGGGACAGGGAACACTGAAGCTTTCTTT.

The chain uses TRBV5-4 and TRBJ2-5; D is possibly TRBD2 (7 bases). The CDR3 has 17 residues. Germline V gene data show CDR1 as SGHNT and CDR2 as YYREEE (reference sequence). Trimming left V 2 bases short and J 1 base short, with 18 bases between. For the CDR3, the DNA is TGTGCCAGCAGCTTTGGACTAGGGAGGGGGGTCCAAGAGACCCAGTACTTC. Translated: CASSFGLGRGVQETQYF.

The CDR3 DNA reads as TGTGCCAGCAGCTCGACTACAGGGGCCAATCAGCCCCAGCATTTT. Translating gives CASSSTTGANQPQHF. The chain employs TRBV7-2 and TRBJ1-5, with TRBD1 matching over 7 bases. Germline-derived CDR1 and CDR2 are SGHTA and FQGNSA. There are 15 residues in the CDR3. V shed 4 bases, J shed 3 bases, and the junction held 6 bases outside the gene matches.

The chain combines TRBV5-4 with TRBJ2-1, with a possible D match to TRBD1 (6 bases). Germline V lookup: CDR1 SGHNT, CDR2 YYREEE (reference sequence). CDR3 size: 13 residues. The V and J ends lost 3 bases and 6 bases respectively, with 10 bases between them. CDR3 nucleotides: TGTGCCAGCAGCTCCAGGGGCGGCAATGAGCAGTTCTTC. Residues: CASSSRGGNEQFF. Supplemented by reference TRBV5-4 and TRBJ2-1, the full variable domain reads ETGVTQSPTHLIKTRGQQVTLRCSSQSGHNTVSWYQQALGQGPQFIFQYYREEENGRGNFPPRFSGLQFPNYSSELNVNALELDDSALYLCASSSRGGNEQFFGPGTRLTVL.

V gene TRBV5-5 combines with J gene TRBJ2-5; the D gene is possibly TRBD1 (6 bases). CDR3 length equals 14 residues. CDR1 SGHKS and CDR2 YYEKEE come from the germline V gene (reference sequence). V was shortened by 0 bases and J by 1 base, with 7 bases between the two germline ends. CDR3 nucleotides: TGTGCCAGCAGCTTGGGACAGGTCCAAGAGACCCAGTACTTC. This gives the protein CASSLGQVQETQYF.

The chain couples TRBV3-1 (or the pseudogene TRBV3-2) to TRBJ2-7; 15 bases fit TRBD2. J gave up 4 bases and V 6 bases, and 1 base lay outside the gene matches. Germline V gene sequence: CDR1 LGHDT, CDR2 YNNKEL (reference sequence). The CDR3 contains 14 residues. The CDR3 protein is CASRGTSGGYEQYF. The CDR3 bases are TGTGCCAGCAGGGGGACTAGCGGGGGGTACGAGCAGTACTTC.

About this clone itself: The junction differs from germline at one of its ends, possibly a read error. V and J are TRBV24-1 and TRBJ1-5; possibly TRBD1 for D (6 bases). This CDR3 spans 13 amino acids. Germline loops: CDR1 KGHDR, CDR2 SFDVKD. CDR3 amino acids: CATSDRTASPMYF. The CDR3 DNA reads TGTGCCACCAGTGATCGGACAGCCAGTCCAATGTATTTT.

The V and J genes are TRBV3-1 (or the pseudogene TRBV3-2) and TRBJ1-1; D possibly corresponds to TRBD1 (6 bases). The V end was cut by 4 bases, the J end by 2 bases, with 11 bases between. CDR1 LGHDT and CDR2 YNNKEL come from the germline V gene (reference sequence). This CDR3 spans 14 amino acids. The CDR3, as DNA: TGTGCCAGCAGCCCACGACAGGTTAACACTGAAGCTTTCTTT. Residues: CASSPRQVNTEAFF.

The V call is TRBV7-9, the J call TRBJ1-5, with 9 bases matching TRBD1. V was pared by 5 bases and J by 6 bases, with 8 bases of the junction left unmatched. The CDR3 loop spans 15 amino acids. CDR1 and CDR2 (germline): SEHNR, FQNEAQ (reference sequence). The CDR3 here is CASSQPGTGFQPQHF. The CDR3 DNA reads TGTGCCAGCAGCCAACCCGGGACAGGGTTTCAGCCCCAGCATTTT. The whole variable domain, remainder taken from reference TRBV7-9 and TRBJ1-5, is DTGVSQNPRHKITKRGQNVTFRCDPISEHNRLYWYRQTLGQGPEFLTYFQNEAQLEKSRLLSDRFSAERPKGSFSTLEIQRTEQGDSAMYLCASSQPGTGFQPQHFGDGTRLSIL.

This CDR3 reads CASRAGGGFLYNEQFF. The DNA for the CDR3 is TGTGCCAGCAGAGCTGGGGGGGGTTTTCTCTACAATGAGCAGTTCTTC. This sequence joins TRBV6-6 and TRBJ2-1, with TRBD2 identical over 7 bases. Per the germline V gene, CDR1 is MNHNY and CDR2 is SVGAGI (reference sequence). Trimming cost V 6 bases and J 3 bases; bases outside gene matches: 11. The CDR3 sequence is 16 residues long.

The rearrangement uses TRBV9 and TRBJ2-1; 14 positions agree with TRBD2. V was clipped by 3 bases and J by 5 bases; unmatched bases: 4. Germline CDR1 reads SGDLS; CDR2 reads YYNGEE. The CDR3 extends over 16 amino acids. The CDR3 DNA reads as TGTGCCAGCAGCGGGACTAGCGGGGGGACCGACAATGAGCAGTTCTTC. Its protein is CASSGTSGGTDNEQFF.

DNA of the CDR3: TGTGCCAGCAGCCAAGCGCGGGACAGGCTCACCGGGGAGCTGTTTTTT. This codes for CASSQARDRLTGELFF. The V and J genes are TRBV4-2 and TRBJ2-2, with TRBD1 matching 8 bases. The CDR3 length is 16 residues. J gave up 4 bases and V 1 base, and 5 bases lay outside the gene matches. The germline V gene has CDR1 LGHNA and CDR2 YNFKEQ.

The gene calls are TRBV4-1 and TRBJ1-5, with D unresolved. Trimming removed 0 bases at V and 9 bases at J, with 15 bases between. The CDR3 sequence is 15 residues long. Germline-derived CDR1 and CDR2 are MGHRA and YSYEKL. The CDR3 sequence: CASSQDPTATRPQHF. The CDR3 DNA reads as TGCGCCAGCAGCCAAGATCCCACAGCAACGCGGCCCCAGCATTTT.

The V and J genes are TRBV5-8 and TRBJ1-5; D gene unclear. The germline gives CDR1 SGHTS, CDR2 YDEGEE. This CDR3 comprises 15 residues. V was pared by 1 base and J by 2 bases, with 10 bases between. Written as DNA, the CDR3 is TGTGCCAGCAGCTTGTATGGGAGGGGCAATCAGCCCCAGCATTTT. Protein: CASSLYGRGNQPQHF. The full variable domain, its missing parts supplied by reference TRBV5-8 and TRBJ1-5, is EAGVTQSPTHLIKTRGQQATLRCSPISGHTSVYWYQQALGLGLQFLLWYDEGEERNRGNFPPRFSGRQFPNYSSELNVNALELEDSALYLCASSLYGRGNQPQHFGDGTRLSIL.